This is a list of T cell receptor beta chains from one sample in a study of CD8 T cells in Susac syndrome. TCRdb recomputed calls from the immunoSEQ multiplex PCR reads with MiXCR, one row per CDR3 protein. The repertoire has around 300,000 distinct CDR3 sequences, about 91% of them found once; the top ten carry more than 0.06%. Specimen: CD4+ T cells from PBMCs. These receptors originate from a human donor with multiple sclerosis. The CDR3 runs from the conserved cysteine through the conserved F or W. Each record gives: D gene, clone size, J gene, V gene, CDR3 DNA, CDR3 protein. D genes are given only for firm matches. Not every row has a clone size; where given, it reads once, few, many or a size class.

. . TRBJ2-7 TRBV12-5 TGTGCTAGTGGACGGGACGGACTCCCCTACGAGCAGTACTTC CASGRDGLPYEQYF
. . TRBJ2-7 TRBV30 TGTGCCTGGAGGGAAAACTACGAGCAGTACTTC CAWRENYEQYF
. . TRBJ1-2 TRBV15 TGTGCCACCAGCAGAGTTCAGGCTAACTATGGCTACACCTTC CATSRVQANYGYTF
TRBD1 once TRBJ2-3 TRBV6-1 TGTGCCAGCAGTGAACAGGGGGCTCGAATCACAGATACGCAGTATTTT CASSEQGARITDTQYF
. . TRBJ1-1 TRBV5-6 TGTGCCAGCAGCTTGGTGGCGGGGAACACTGAAGCTTTCTTT CASSLVAGNTEAFF
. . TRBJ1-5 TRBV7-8 TGTGCCAGCAGCCCCACTCGAGCGGGCAATCAGCCCCAGCATTTT CASSPTRAGNQPQHF
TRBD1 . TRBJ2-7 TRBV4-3 TGCGCCAGCAGCCTCCGGACAGGGTTCTACGAGCAGTACTTC CASSLRTGFYEQYF
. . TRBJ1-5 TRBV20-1 TGCAGTGCTAGCGAGTTCGGCGGGGACCAGCCCCAGCATTTT CSASEFGGDQPQHF
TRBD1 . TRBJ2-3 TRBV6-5 TGTGCCAGCAGTTCCGGATACAGGGGAAGGGTCACAGATACGCAGTATTTT CASSSGYRGRVTDTQYF
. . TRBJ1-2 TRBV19 TGTGCCAGTAGGGATCGGGGGCAGGTTCGATATGGCTACACCTTC CASRDRGQVRYGYTF
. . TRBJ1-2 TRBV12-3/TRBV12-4 TGTGCCAGCAGTTTAGATGGGGGATACCCTTATGGCTACACCTTC CASSLDGGYPYGYTF
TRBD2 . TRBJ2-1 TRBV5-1 TGCGCCAGCAGCTACCTAGCGGGGGGGCCTGATGAGCAGTTCTTC CASSYLAGGPDEQFF
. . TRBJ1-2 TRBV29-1 TGCAGCGTTCGGGGGGATGCCGGTGATGGCTACACCTTC CSVRGDAGDGYTF
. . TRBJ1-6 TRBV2 TGTGCCAGCAGTGTAGATAATTCACCCCTCCACTTT CASSVDNSPLHF
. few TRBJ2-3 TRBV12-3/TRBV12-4 TGTGCCAGCAGCCTACAGGGAGGCACAGATACGCAGTATTTT CASSLQGGTDTQYF
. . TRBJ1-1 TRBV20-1 TGCAGTGCTAGAGGTCGGGTAGGGCCCACTGAAGCTTTCTTT CSARGRVGPTEAFF
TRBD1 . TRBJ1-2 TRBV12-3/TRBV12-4 TGTGCCAGCAGTCTTACAGGGGGAGGGTTGGGGGGCTACACCTTC CASSLTGGGLGGYTF
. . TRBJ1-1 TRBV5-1 TGCGCCAGCAGCTTGGGCCAGGGGACCCACACTGAAGCTTTCTTT CASSLGQGTHTEAFF
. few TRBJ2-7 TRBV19 TGTGCCAGTAGTATAGATCCTGGACAGACCTACGAGCAGTACTTC CASSIDPGQTYEQYF
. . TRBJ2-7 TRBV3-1 TGTGCCAGCAGCCAAGATCATGGCGTCGGCCTCAGGTACTTC CASSQDHGVGLRYF
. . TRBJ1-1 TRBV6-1 TGTGCCAGCAGTGAGCAGACAGGTACCACTGAAGCTTTCTTT CASSEQTGTTEAFF
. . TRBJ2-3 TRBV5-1 TGCGCCAGCAGCTCCTCCCTTAGCACAGATACGCAGTATTTT CASSSSLSTDTQYF
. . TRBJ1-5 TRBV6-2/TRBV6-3 TGTGCCAGCAGTTACCGCCACGCTCCTGAGCCCCAGCATTTT CASSYRHAPEPQHF
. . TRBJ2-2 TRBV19 TGTGCCACTGGGACGGTACCGAACACCGGGGAGCTGTTTTTT CATGTVPNTGELFF
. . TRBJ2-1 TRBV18 TGTGCCAGCTCACGAGACGAAGGGCATGAGCAGTTCTTC CASSRDEGHEQFF
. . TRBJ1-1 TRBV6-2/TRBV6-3 TGTGCCAGCAGTTACTCGTGGCGGTCGAACACTGAAGCTTTCTTT CASSYSWRSNTEAFF
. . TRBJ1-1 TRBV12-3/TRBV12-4 TGTGCCAGCAGTTTCGGTCAGCCGAACACTGAAGCTTTCTTT CASSFGQPNTEAFF
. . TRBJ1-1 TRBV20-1 TGCAGTGCCCGCGGGGGGCGGTCTGAGAACACTGAAGCTTTCTTT CSARGGRSENTEAFF